There are many counts of the clone carrying this TCR beta chain. No antigen is known for it. From the RT-PCR reads, TCRdb called clonotypes with MiXCR, one entry per CDR3 protein. The data show about 780,000 distinct CDR3 sequences, less than 20% seen once. The data originate from a study of response to subunit inactivated influenza vaccine. Regarding the study as a whole: Authors suggested each seasonal flu vaccination may recruit only limited numbers of new T cells.

The germline gives CDR1 DFQATT, CDR2 SNEGSKA (reference sequence). The CDR3 is made up of 14 amino acids. Trimming pared 3 bases from V and 1 base from J, leaving 9 bases between. This specimen was PBMCs from blood, taken around 5 days after vaccination. The receptor comes from a man in his forties or fifties who received an inactivated influenza vaccine. The rearrangement uses TRBV20-1 and TRBJ2-2, with D possibly called TRBD1 or TRBD2 (5 bases each). DNA of the CDR3: TGCAGTGCTAGGGGGACGGTGAACACCGGGGAGCTGTTTTTT. This translates into CSARGTVNTGELFF.